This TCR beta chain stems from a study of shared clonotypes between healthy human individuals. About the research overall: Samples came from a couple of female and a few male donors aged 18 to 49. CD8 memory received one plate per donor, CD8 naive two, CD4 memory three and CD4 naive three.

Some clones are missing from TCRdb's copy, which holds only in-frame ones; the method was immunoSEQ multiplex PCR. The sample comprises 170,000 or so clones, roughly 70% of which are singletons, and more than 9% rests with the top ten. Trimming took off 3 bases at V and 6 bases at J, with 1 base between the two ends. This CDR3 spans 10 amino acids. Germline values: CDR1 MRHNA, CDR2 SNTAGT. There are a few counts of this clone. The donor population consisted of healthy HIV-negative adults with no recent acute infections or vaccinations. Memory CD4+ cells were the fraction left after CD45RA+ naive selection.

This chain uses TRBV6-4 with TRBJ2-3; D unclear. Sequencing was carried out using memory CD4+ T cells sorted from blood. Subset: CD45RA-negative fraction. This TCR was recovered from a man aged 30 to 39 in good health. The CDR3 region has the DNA TGTGCCAGCAGTGATGATACGCAGTATTTT. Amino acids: CASSDDTQYF.